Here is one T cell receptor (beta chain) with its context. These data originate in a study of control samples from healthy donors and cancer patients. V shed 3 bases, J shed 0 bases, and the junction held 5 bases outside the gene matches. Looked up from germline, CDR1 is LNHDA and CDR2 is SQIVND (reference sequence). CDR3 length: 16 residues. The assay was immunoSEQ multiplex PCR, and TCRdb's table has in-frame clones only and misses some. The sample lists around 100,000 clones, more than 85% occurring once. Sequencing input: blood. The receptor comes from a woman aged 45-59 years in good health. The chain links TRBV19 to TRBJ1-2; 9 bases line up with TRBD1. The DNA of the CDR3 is TGTGCCAGTAGTATGATGGGGACAGGGCCTAACTATGGCTACACCTTC. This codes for CASSMMGTGPNYGYTF. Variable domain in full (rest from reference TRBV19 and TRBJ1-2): DGGITQSPKYLFRKEGQNVTLSCEQNLNHDAMYWYRQDPGQGLRLIYYSQIVNDFQKGDIAEGYSVSREKKESFPLTVTSAQKNPTAFYLCASSMMGTGPNYGYTFGSGTRLTVV.